This is a list of T cell receptor beta chains from one sample in a study of response to subunit inactivated influenza vaccine. MiXCR, applied by TCRdb to the RT-PCR reads, yields one record per CDR3 protein. The table includes hundreds of thousands of distinct CDR3 sequences, 6.5% to 8% detected once. The input for sequencing was PBMCs from blood, taken about 23 months after vaccination. These receptors came from a man between 50 and 70 years old who received an inactivated influenza vaccine. Both conserved end residues are part of each CDR3. Fields, in order: D gene, J gene, V gene, clone size, CDR3 DNA, CDR3 protein. A D gene is named only where the DNA matches it firmly. Clone size appears in some rows only: once, few, many, or a class for an expanded clone.

D: -; J: TRBJ2-4; V: TRBV29-1; size: -; DNA: TGCAGCGTTGCCTCCGGCGGGGACAAAGGCATTCAGTACTTC; CDR3: CSVASGGDKGIQYF
D: -; J: TRBJ2-3; V: TRBV4-1; size: -; DNA: TGCGCCAGCAGCCAAGGGCCGGCTAGCACAGATACGCAGTATTTT; CDR3: CASSQGPASTDTQYF
D: -; J: TRBJ1-1; V: TRBV5-1; size: -; DNA: TGCGCCAGCAGCGGCGGGGCTATGAACACTGAAGCTTTCTTT; CDR3: CASSGGAMNTEAFF
D: -; J: TRBJ2-7; V: TRBV11-2; size: few; DNA: TGTGCCAGCAGCGGGGCTTTGGAGCAGTACTTC; CDR3: CASSGALEQYF
D: TRBD2; J: TRBJ2-1; V: TRBV7-2; size: -; DNA: TGTGCCAGCAGCTTAGATGGTAGCGGGCCGTACAATGAGCAGTTCTTC; CDR3: CASSLDGSGPYNEQFF
D: -; J: TRBJ1-3; V: TRBV4-1; size: few; DNA: TGCGCCAGCAGCCAAGTTTGGGAAATGCTTTTTCTTGAGTCTTCCAGAAACACCATATATTTT; CDR3: CASSQVWEMLFLESSRNTIYF
D: -; J: TRBJ1-3; V: TRBV12-3/TRBV12-4; size: -; DNA: TGTGCCAGCAGTTTGGGCAGGGGAGGAAACACCATATATTTT; CDR3: CASSLGRGGNTIYF
D: -; J: TRBJ1-2; V: TRBV20-1; size: -; DNA: TGCAGTGCTAGAGACCTGAAGGGGCGAAGTGCTAACTATGGCTACACCTTC; CDR3: CSARDLKGRSANYGYTF
D: -; J: TRBJ2-7; V: TRBV10-3; size: -; DNA: TGTGCCATCAGTGAGGGCGAGATGGGCGAGCAGTACTTC; CDR3: CAISEGEMGEQYF
D: TRBD2; J: TRBJ2-1; V: TRBV3-1; size: few; DNA: TGTGCCAGCAGCTCCCTACTAGCGGGAGGGCCTAGGGAGCAGTTCTTC; CDR3: CASSSLLAGGPREQFF
D: TRBD1; J: TRBJ1-1; V: TRBV5-6; size: -; DNA: TGTGCCAGCAGCATGCCGGGACAGGGGATGGCTTTCTTT; CDR3: CASSMPGQGMAFF
D: -; J: TRBJ2-3; V: TRBV6-5; size: few; DNA: TGTGCCAGCAGTTACTCGACGCTGGCAGATACGCAGTATTTT; CDR3: CASSYSTLADTQYF
D: TRBD1; J: TRBJ2-7; V: TRBV28; size: -; DNA: TGTGCCAGCAGTTGGAGATCGGGACAGGGCTCCTACGAGCAGTACTTC; CDR3: CASSWRSGQGSYEQYF
D: TRBD1; J: TRBJ2-2; V: TRBV20-1; size: few; DNA: TGCAGTGCTCGATCGCCGGACAGGGGGGACACCGGGGAGCTGTTTTTT; CDR3: CSARSPDRGDTGELFF
D: -; J: TRBJ2-7; V: TRBV7-2; size: -; DNA: TGTGCCAGCAGCTTAGAAGTTGGGGGCTCTTTCGAGCAGTACTTC; CDR3: CASSLEVGGSFEQYF
D: TRBD1; J: TRBJ2-7; V: TRBV4-1; size: few; DNA: TGCGCCAGCAGCCTTGGGGACAGGGGGAAGTACGAGCAGTACTTC; CDR3: CASSLGDRGKYEQYF
D: -; J: TRBJ2-3; V: TRBV28; size: many; DNA: TGTGCCAGCACCCTGGCCAGGACGTCCACAGATACGCAGTATTTT; CDR3: CASTLARTSTDTQYF
D: -; J: TRBJ1-1; V: TRBV19; size: -; DNA: TGTGCCAGTAGTAAATCAGGGGCTTCGAACACTGAAGCTTTCTTT; CDR3: CASSKSGASNTEAFF
D: -; J: TRBJ1-6; V: TRBV20-1; size: many; DNA: TGCAGTGCTAGAGGAAGTCCAAATTCACCCCTCCACTTT; CDR3: CSARGSPNSPLHF
D: -; J: TRBJ2-7; V: TRBV4-3; size: -; DNA: TGCGCCAGCAGCCTAGGGGCGGGGAGCTCCTACGAGCAGTACTTC; CDR3: CASSLGAGSSYEQYF
D: -; J: TRBJ1-6; V: TRBV4-1; size: few; DNA: TGCGCCAGCAGCCAAGATCAGGGAGGGCTCACCTATAATTCACCCCTCCACTTT; CDR3: CASSQDQGGLTYNSPLHF
D: -; J: TRBJ2-7; V: TRBV4-3; size: -; DNA: TGCGCCAGCAGCCATGGTGTCGACAGCTCCTACGAGCAGTACTTC; CDR3: CASSHGVDSSYEQYF
D: -; J: TRBJ1-6; V: TRBV3-1; size: few; DNA: TGTGCCAGCAGCCGAAGGGGGTTTCTCAATTCACCCCTCCACTTT; CDR3: CASSRRGFLNSPLHF
D: TRBD1; J: TRBJ2-1; V: TRBV12-3/TRBV12-4; size: -; DNA: TGTGCCAGCAGTCCGTCCCGCAGGGGGCCCTACAATGAGCAGTTCTTC; CDR3: CASSPSRRGPYNEQFF
D: -; J: TRBJ2-3; V: TRBV7-2; size: few; DNA: TGTGCCAGCGGGGACAGCGGGAGCACAGATACGCAGTATTTT; CDR3: CASGDSGSTDTQYF
D: -; J: TRBJ2-3; V: TRBV20-1; size: -; DNA: TGCAGTGGTTCGGACAAGGGCACAGATACGCAGTATTTT; CDR3: CSGSDKGTDTQYF
D: TRBD2; J: TRBJ2-1; V: TRBV5-6; size: few; DNA: TGTGCCAGCAGCCATGGAGCGGGAGCGTACAATGAGCAGTTCTTC; CDR3: CASSHGAGAYNEQFF
D: -; J: TRBJ1-1; V: TRBV12-3/TRBV12-4; size: many; DNA: TGTGCCAGCAGTAACCTTATGAACACTGAAGCTTTCTTT; CDR3: CASSNLMNTEAFF
D: TRBD1; J: TRBJ1-1; V: TRBV30; size: -; DNA: TGTGCCTGGAGTCCTCTCGTCAGGGGGGGCACTGAAGCTTTCTTT; CDR3: CAWSPLVRGGTEAFF
D: -; J: TRBJ1-1; V: TRBV5-1; size: few; DNA: TGCGCCAGCAGCTTGTCTCATGGGGACACTGAAGCTTTCTTT; CDR3: CASSLSHGDTEAFF
D: TRBD2; J: TRBJ2-5; V: TRBV3-1; size: few; DNA: TGTGCCAGCAGCCAAGGACTAGCGCGCCAAGAGACCCAGTACTTC; CDR3: CASSQGLARQETQYF
D: -; J: TRBJ2-3; V: TRBV29-1; size: -; DNA: TGCAGCGCCCGCCCAGGGGTGGATACGCAGTATTTT; CDR3: CSARPGVDTQYF
D: -; J: TRBJ1-4; V: TRBV12-3/TRBV12-4; size: -; DNA: TGTGCCAGCAGTTTAGACCTCCGAGGTGAAAAACTGTTTTTT; CDR3: CASSLDLRGEKLFF
D: TRBD1; J: TRBJ2-7; V: TRBV20-1; size: -; DNA: TGCAGTGCTAGAGATCACACAGGGGGCTTATACGAGCAGTACTTC; CDR3: CSARDHTGGLYEQYF
D: TRBD1; J: TRBJ1-4; V: TRBV7-2; size: many; DNA: TGTGCCACCGGGAGTCAGGGGGCTAATGAAAAACTGTTTTTT; CDR3: CATGSQGANEKLFF
D: TRBD1; J: TRBJ2-5; V: TRBV12-3/TRBV12-4; size: -; DNA: TGTGCCAGCTTCAGGGGGAGTTCAGAGACCCAGTACTTC; CDR3: CASFRGSSETQYF
D: TRBD2; J: TRBJ2-3; V: TRBV7-2; size: -; DNA: TGTGCCAGCAGGGCTAGCGGGGGGGGAGATACGCAGTATTTT; CDR3: CASRASGGGDTQYF